A selection of T cell receptor beta chains follows, all from one sample in a study of T cells in Graves' hyperthyroidism and ophthalmopathy. TCRdb independently ran MiXCR on the multiplex PCR reads; one entry per CDR3 protein. The repertoire holds approximately 600,000 distinct CDR3 sequences, with more than 13% as singletons. Sequenced input: blood. The receptors derive from a young woman with Graves' ophthalmopathy. Each CDR3 is given with its conserved first and last residue. D genes are given only for firm matches.

len: 15
d_gene: TRBD1
j_gene: TRBJ2-7
v_gene: TRBV6-5
CDR3aa: CASSYSDRASYEQYF

len: 15
d_gene: .
j_gene: TRBJ2-1
v_gene: TRBV28
CDR3aa: CASITTGSSYNEQFF

len: 17
d_gene: TRBD2
j_gene: TRBJ2-3
v_gene: TRBV9
CDR3aa: CASSVEPSGRSTDTQYF

len: 15
d_gene: .
j_gene: TRBJ1-1
v_gene: TRBV13
CDR3aa: CASSPRRVPNTEAFF

len: 14
d_gene: .
j_gene: TRBJ1-1
v_gene: TRBV20-1
CDR3aa: CSALQLEMNTEAFF

len: 18
d_gene: TRBD2
j_gene: TRBJ2-2
v_gene: TRBV7-6
CDR3aa: CASSGTGTSGRAAGELFF

len: 16
d_gene: .
j_gene: TRBJ1-6
v_gene: TRBV6-1
CDR3aa: CASSEAITAYNSPLHF

len: 15
d_gene: .
j_gene: TRBJ1-1
v_gene: TRBV5-1
CDR3aa: CASSFVGQTNTEAFF

len: 13
d_gene: .
j_gene: TRBJ1-1
v_gene: TRBV18
CDR3aa: CASSDNQDTEAFF

len: 17
d_gene: .
j_gene: TRBJ2-3
v_gene: TRBV11-1
CDR3aa: CASSLESPISRTDTQYF

len: 13
d_gene: .
j_gene: TRBJ1-2
v_gene: TRBV28
CDR3aa: CASRNSFNYGYTF

len: 16
d_gene: .
j_gene: TRBJ2-1
v_gene: TRBV28
CDR3aa: CASSLGPGSSYNEQFF

len: 15
d_gene: .
j_gene: TRBJ2-7
v_gene: TRBV5-1
CDR3aa: CASSYDRDRRGEQYF

len: 16
d_gene: TRBD2
j_gene: TRBJ2-2
v_gene: TRBV28
CDR3aa: CASSSRTSGRGGELFF

len: 15
d_gene: .
j_gene: TRBJ1-5
v_gene: TRBV3-1
CDR3aa: CASSQDAGGWQPQHF

len: 15
d_gene: TRBD1
j_gene: TRBJ2-3
v_gene: TRBV30
CDR3aa: CAWSVRTGFTDTQYF

len: 14
d_gene: TRBD1
j_gene: TRBJ2-7
v_gene: TRBV20-1
CDR3aa: CSARDGAGGYEQYF

len: 13
d_gene: TRBD1
j_gene: TRBJ1-5
v_gene: TRBV30
CDR3aa: CAWGTGLNQPQHF

len: 16
d_gene: TRBD1
j_gene: TRBJ1-4
v_gene: TRBV12-5
CDR3aa: CASGFLLTGRDEKLFF

len: 17
d_gene: TRBD2
j_gene: TRBJ2-3
v_gene: TRBV11-2
CDR3aa: CASSFQGSGRGTDTQYF

len: 14
d_gene: .
j_gene: TRBJ2-5
v_gene: TRBV12-3/TRBV12-4
CDR3aa: CASSLILDGETQYF

len: 14
d_gene: .
j_gene: TRBJ2-1
v_gene: TRBV30
CDR3aa: CACEIGEDVLEQFF

len: 12
d_gene: .
j_gene: TRBJ2-7
v_gene: TRBV11-2
CDR3aa: CASSFAPYEQYF

len: 14
d_gene: .
j_gene: TRBJ2-7
v_gene: TRBV6-1
CDR3aa: CASSYRDHSYEQYF

len: 14
d_gene: .
j_gene: TRBJ2-2
v_gene: TRBV5-6
CDR3aa: CASSPELASGELFF

len: 17
d_gene: TRBD1
j_gene: TRBJ1-3
v_gene: TRBV7-6
CDR3aa: CASSLWAGGDSGNTIYF

len: 14
d_gene: .
j_gene: TRBJ1-1
v_gene: TRBV20-1
CDR3aa: CSASIGQVATEAFF

len: 17
d_gene: TRBD1
j_gene: TRBJ1-1
v_gene: TRBV2
CDR3aa: CASVLTQWTGASAEAFF

len: 14
d_gene: .
j_gene: TRBJ1-2
v_gene: TRBV9
CDR3aa: CASSADRRTYGYTF

len: 18
d_gene: TRBD2
j_gene: TRBJ2-3
v_gene: TRBV15
CDR3aa: CATSRAPKTSGRRNTQYF

len: 16
d_gene: .
j_gene: TRBJ2-5
v_gene: TRBV20-1
CDR3aa: CSARDLIAPLVWTQYF

len: 9
d_gene: .
j_gene: TRBJ1-2
v_gene: TRBV29-1
CDR3aa: CSVVPGITF

len: 16
d_gene: .
j_gene: TRBJ1-3
v_gene: TRBV6-1
CDR3aa: CASSSLAGRSGNTIYF

len: 17
d_gene: TRBD2
j_gene: TRBJ2-2
v_gene: TRBV7-9
CDR3aa: CASSSLLAGPTTGELFF

len: 15
d_gene: TRBD2
j_gene: TRBJ2-7
v_gene: TRBV28
CDR3aa: CASSFVLAGAYEQYF